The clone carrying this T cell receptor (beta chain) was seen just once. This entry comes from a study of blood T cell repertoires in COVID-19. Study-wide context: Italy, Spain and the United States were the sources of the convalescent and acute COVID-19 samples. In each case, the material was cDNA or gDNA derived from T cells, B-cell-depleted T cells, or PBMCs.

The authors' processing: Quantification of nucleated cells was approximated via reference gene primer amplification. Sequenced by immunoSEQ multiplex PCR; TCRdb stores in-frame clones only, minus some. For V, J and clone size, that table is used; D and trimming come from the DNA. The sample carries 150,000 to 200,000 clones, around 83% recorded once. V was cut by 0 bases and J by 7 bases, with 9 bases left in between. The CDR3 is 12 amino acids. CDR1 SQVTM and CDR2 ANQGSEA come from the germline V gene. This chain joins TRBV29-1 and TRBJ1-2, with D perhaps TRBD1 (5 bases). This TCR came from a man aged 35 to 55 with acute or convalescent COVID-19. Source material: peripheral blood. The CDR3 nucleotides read TGCAGCGTTGAAGAGGCAGGGTTTGGCTACACCTTC. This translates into CSVEEAGFGYTF. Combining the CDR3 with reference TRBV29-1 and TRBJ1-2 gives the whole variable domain SAVISQKPSRDICQRGTSLTIQCQVDSQVTMMFWYRQQPGQSLTLIATANQGSEATYESGFVIDKFPISRPNLTFSTLTVSNMSPEDSSIYLCSVEEAGFGYTFGSGTRLTVV.